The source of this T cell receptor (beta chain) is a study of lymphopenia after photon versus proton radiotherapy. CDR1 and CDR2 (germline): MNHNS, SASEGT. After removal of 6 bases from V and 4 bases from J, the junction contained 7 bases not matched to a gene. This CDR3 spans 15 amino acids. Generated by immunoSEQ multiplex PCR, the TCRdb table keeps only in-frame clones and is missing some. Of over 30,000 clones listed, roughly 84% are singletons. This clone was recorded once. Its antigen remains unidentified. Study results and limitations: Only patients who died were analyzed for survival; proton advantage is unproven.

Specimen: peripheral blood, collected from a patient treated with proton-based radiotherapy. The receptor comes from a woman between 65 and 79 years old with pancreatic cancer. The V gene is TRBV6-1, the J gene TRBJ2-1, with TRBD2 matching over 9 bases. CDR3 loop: CASRGGLAGYNEQFF. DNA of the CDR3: TGTGCCAGCAGGGGCGGGCTAGCGGGATACAATGAGCAGTTCTTC.